This T cell receptor beta chain derives from a study of blood T cell repertoires in COVID-19. The CDR3 contains 17 residues. CDR1 is MDHEN, CDR2 SYDVKM, per germline. Trimming cost V 2 bases and J 4 bases, with 20 bases left between them. This clone was counted once. Repertoires were generated with immunoSEQ multiplex PCR, while TCRdb's copy carries only in-frame clones and drops some. The sample lists around 290,000 clones, around 90% occurring once. The V call is TRBV28, the J call TRBJ1-1; TRBD1 is a possible D gene (6 bases). The receptor's source is a woman aged 25 to 39 who had recovered from COVID-19. The sequencing sample was made of PBMCs or T cells enriched from blood (not recorded which). CDR3 protein: CASSLRRWGGSSTEAFF. The CDR3 DNA is TGTGCCAGCAGTTTACGGAGGTGGGGGGGCAGTAGCACTGAAGCTTTCTTT.